The clone carrying this TCR beta chain occurred a few times. Its antigen is still unknown. After removal of 4 bases from V and 5 bases from J, the junction contained 11 bases not matched to a gene. CDR1 is MDHEN, CDR2 SYDVKM, per germline. The CDR3 contains 16 residues. The data originate from a study of STAT3 mutations in large granular lymphocyte leukemia. Study at large: Canonical activating STAT3 mutations were detected in roughly half of the longitudinally sequenced T-LGLL patients. Roughly 38% of treated T-LGLL patients showed hematologic response to immunosuppression.

Study outcomes and limitations: At least one immunodominant TCR beta clonotype appeared in every T-cell large granular lymphocyte leukemia patient.

Method: immunoSEQ multiplex PCR; TCRdb's copy keeps in-frame clones and lacks some. The repertoire holds thousands of clones, with 70% to 75% as singletons. The sequenced material came from peripheral blood mononuclear cells. This TCR was recovered from a woman aged 40 to 49 with T-cell large granular lymphocyte leukemia. Some clones in this sample may be carry-over from other donors' samples. The genes are TRBV28 and TRBJ2-5; 9 bases line up with TRBD2. The CDR3 DNA reads TGTGCCAGCAGTTCCCCGGGACTAGCAGCGCAGGAGACCCAGTACTTC. The encoded protein is CASSSPGLAAQETQYF.